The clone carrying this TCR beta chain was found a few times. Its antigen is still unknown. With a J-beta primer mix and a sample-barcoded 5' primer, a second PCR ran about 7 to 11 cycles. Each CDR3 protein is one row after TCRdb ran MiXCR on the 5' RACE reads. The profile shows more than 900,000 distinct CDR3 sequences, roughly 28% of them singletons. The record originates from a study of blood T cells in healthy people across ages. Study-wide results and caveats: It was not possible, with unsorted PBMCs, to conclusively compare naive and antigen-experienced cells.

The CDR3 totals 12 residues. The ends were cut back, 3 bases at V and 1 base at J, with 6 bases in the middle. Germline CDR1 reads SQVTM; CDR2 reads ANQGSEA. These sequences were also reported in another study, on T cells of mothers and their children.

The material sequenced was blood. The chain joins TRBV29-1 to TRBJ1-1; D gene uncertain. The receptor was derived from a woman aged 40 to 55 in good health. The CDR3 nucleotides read TGCAGCGTTGACGGCGGGAACACTGAAGCTTTCTTT. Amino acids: CSVDGGNTEAFF.